This TCR beta chain was captured by sequencing in a study of blood T cell repertoires in COVID-19. Looking at the study overall: The United States, Italy and Spain provided the acute and convalescent COVID-19 samples.

Germline values: CDR1 SGHVS, CDR2 FQNEAQ. Trimming cost V 5 bases and J 6 bases; bases outside gene matches: 5. The CDR3 has 15 residues. Original processing notes: Reference gene primer amplification in the assay estimated nucleated cell counts. Assay used: immunoSEQ multiplex PCR; TCRdb lists only in-frame clones, some missing. For V, J and clone size, that table is used; D and trimming come from the DNA. The sample contains about 81,000 clones, 91% of which appear only once. Sequencing was performed on peripheral blood. V and J are TRBV7-8 and TRBJ2-2, with 11 bases fitting TRBD2. The sequence came from a woman aged 45 to 65 in a cohort sampled during active COVID-19. The CDR3 nucleotides read TGTGCCAGCAGCCGTAGCGGGGGGGCCGCCGGGGAGCTGTTTTTT. Translating it yields CASSRSGGAAGELFF.